Below, 31 T cell receptor beta chains from the same sample are listed, as sequenced in a study of regulatory T cells in long-lasting Graves disease. In building TCR beta libraries, iRepertoire HTBI primers were used together with Arm-PCR of CDR3 regions. A single record per CDR3 protein comes from TCRdb applying MiXCR to the multiplex PCR reads. The data hold 600,000 to 800,000 distinct CDR3 sequences, with approximately 29% observed a single time. As for time point: persistent/refractory GD, antithyroid drugs over 5 years with positive TRAb. Extracted RNA from PBMCs served as the source of the TCR library. The sequencing used peripheral blood mononuclear cells (PBMCs), collected when the disease was refractory, from a patient treated with antithyroid drugs. Every receptor here comes from a female donor with Graves disease.

In its sample, this clonotype was seen many times. V gene TRBV28 combines with J gene TRBJ1-5; TRBD1 agrees at 9 bases. The junction had 19 bases not matched to a gene; V was cut back by 8 bases and J by 2 bases. This CDR3 has 19 residues. Per germline, CDR1 MDHEN and CDR2 SYDVKM. The CDR3: CASRRLRDRVVVRNQPQHF. The CDR3 DNA is TGTGCCAGCCGTCGATTGCGGGACAGGGTGGTCGTACGCAATCAGCCCCAGCATTTT.

The chain has TRBV19 and TRBJ1-1; D may be TRBD1 (5 bases). The CDR3 has 15 residues. CDR1 LNHDA and CDR2 SQIVND come from the germline V gene (reference sequence). The germline V and J ends were trimmed by 4 bases and 4 bases, with 16 bases remaining between them. The CDR3: CASSRGRDASTEAFF. Written as DNA, the CDR3 is TGTGCCAGTAGTAGAGGGAGGGACGCGAGCACTGAAGCTTTCTTT. Filled out from reference TRBV19 and TRBJ1-1, the complete variable domain reads DGGITQSPKYLFRKEGQNVTLSCEQNLNHDAMYWYRQDPGQGLRLIYYSQIVNDFQKGDIAEGYSVSREKKESFPLTVTSAQKNPTAFYLCASSRGRDASTEAFFGQGTRLTVV.

The chain recombines TRBV28 with TRBJ1-2, with D maybe TRBD1 (6 bases). Trimming stripped 6 bases from V and 8 bases from J, with 10 bases between. Germline loops: CDR1 MDHEN, CDR2 SYDVKM. The CDR3 runs to 11 residues. The CDR3 nucleotides are TGTGCCAGCAGAAGGGGGGGAGGCTACACCTTC. This translates into CASRRGGGYTF.

The sample holds a few counts of this clonotype. The chain carries TRBV28 and TRBJ2-4; unclear D gene. Trimming left V 5 bases short and J 4 bases short, with 9 bases between. Germline V gene sequence: CDR1 MDHEN, CDR2 SYDVKM. The CDR3 sequence is 13 residues long. CDR3 residues: CASSLKLKNIQYF. CDR3 nucleotide sequence: TGTGCCAGCAGTCTAAAGTTGAAAAACATTCAGTACTTC. Using reference TRBV28 and TRBJ2-4 for the parts outside the CDR3, the full variable domain is DVKVTQSSRYLVKRTGEKVFLECVQDMDHENMFWYRQDPGLGLRLIYFSYDVKMKEKGDIPEGYSVSREKKERFSLILESASTNQTSMYLCASSLKLKNIQYFGAGTRLSVL.

This clonotype was detected only a few times. Compared with germline, one end of the junction differs, possibly owing to a read error. The gene calls are TRBV7-9 and TRBJ1-1; D perhaps matches TRBD1 (6 bases). Per the germline V gene, CDR1 is SEHNR and CDR2 is FQNEAQ (reference sequence). The CDR3 is 14 amino acids. The CDR3 DNA reads TGTGCCAGCAGACCCACAGGGATGAAGACTGAAGCTTTCTTT. It encodes CASRPTGMKTEAFF.

In its sample, this clonotype was seen a few times. The chain combines TRBV20-1 with TRBJ2-7, with D hard to call. The CDR3 covers 14 residues. Per germline, CDR1 DFQATT and CDR2 SNEGSKA (reference sequence). Between the trimmed V and J ends, which lost 2 bases and 0 bases, there was a span of 11 bases. The CDR3 protein is CSARPFGSSYEQYF. The CDR3 coding sequence is TGCAGTGCTAGACCCTTTGGGTCCTCCTACGAGCAGTACTTC.

This clonotype was observed a few times. The rearrangement uses TRBV12-3 or TRBV12-4 and TRBJ2-2; 11 bases line up with TRBD2. This CDR3 spans 17 amino acids. V gave up 5 bases and J gave up 4 bases; unmatched junction bases: 9. CDR3 protein: CASSQSTSGRPTGELFF. The CDR3 coding sequence is TGTGCCAGCAGTCAATCTACTAGCGGGAGACCCACCGGGGAGCTGTTTTTT.

Only a few counts were recorded for this clonotype. The V and J genes are TRBV12-3 or TRBV12-4 and TRBJ1-5, with TRBD1 matching 11 bases. J was trimmed by 6 bases and V by 5 bases; bases with no gene match: 9. The CDR3 is 16 residues long. The CDR3: CASSPERTGGLQPQHF. The CDR3 DNA sequence: TGTGCCAGCAGTCCGGAACGGACAGGGGGCCTTCAGCCCCAGCATTTT.

This chain links TRBV4-1 with TRBJ1-6; D not certain. The CDR3 has 12 residues. V was cut by 0 bases and J by 14 bases, with 8 bases left in between. CDR1 is MGHRA and CDR2 is YSYEKL in the germline V gene. CDR3: CASSQDRETLHF. The CDR3 DNA sequence: TGCGCCAGCAGCCAAGATAGAGAGACCCTCCACTTT.

The J gene is TRBJ2-7, the V gene TRBV10-3; 13 bases are a match to TRBD2. Judging by the DNA end, TRBJ2-1 fits better; the J call may be wrong. Looked up from germline, CDR1 is ENHRY and CDR2 is SYGVKD. This CDR3 has 15 amino acids. Here the CDR3 DNA reads TGTGCCATCAGTGAGCCAACTAGCGGGAGGGATGAGCAGTTCTTC. Translating gives CAISEPTSGRDEQFF.

This clonotype occurred a few times. A much larger clone differs from this one at a single base, so this may be a read error. This chain joins TRBV28 and TRBJ2-5, with 7 bases that match TRBD1. V lost 3 bases and J lost 1; bases outside the gene matches: 2. The germline V gene encodes CDR1 MDHEN and CDR2 SYDVKM. CDR3 size: 14 residues. In nucleotides, the CDR3 is TGTGCCAGCAGTTTCGGGACAGCCCAAGAGACCCAGTACTTC. Translated, it gives CASSFGTAQETQYF.

The chain links TRBV5-4 to TRBJ2-7; D possibly corresponds to TRBD1 (5 bases). CDR1 SGHNT and CDR2 YYREEE come from the germline V gene (reference sequence). The CDR3 is made up of 13 amino acids. The V gene lost 0 bases and the J gene lost 6 bases, with 10 bases spanning the gap. The CDR3 sequence: CASSLGGVREQYF. DNA for the CDR3: TGTGCCAGCAGCTTGGGGGGCGTGCGCGAGCAGTACTTC.

This clonotype was detected ten times or more. CDR3 sequence: CASSPRSGGYTF. Here the CDR3 DNA reads TGTGCCAGCAGTCCCAGGTCTGGCGGCTACACCTTC. The chain has TRBV6-1 and TRBJ1-2; no reliable D call. The V gene's germline CDR1 is MNHNS and CDR2 SASEGT. This CDR3 has 12 amino acids. The V gene lost 5 bases and the J gene lost 8 bases, with 12 bases spanning the gap.

The chain is built from TRBV19 and TRBJ1-2, with TRBD1 matching over 9 bases. The CDR3 covers 15 residues. The germline V gene encodes CDR1 LNHDA and CDR2 SQIVND (reference sequence). Unmatched junction bases numbered 7, after V lost 4 bases and J lost 4 bases. As DNA, the CDR3 is TGTGCCAGTAGTACCGGGACAGGGCGGGCCTATGGCTACACCTTC. Its protein is CASSTGTGRAYGYTF.

Many counts were recorded for this clonotype. The chain couples TRBV11-2 to TRBJ2-7, with TRBD1 matching 8 bases. The V gene end was trimmed by 5 bases and the J gene end by 2 bases; junction bases not matched to a gene: 17. The germline V gene encodes CDR1 SGHAT and CDR2 FQNNGV. The CDR3 extends over 18 amino acids. The CDR3 DNA reads TGTGCCAGCAGCGCCCGATTTCAGCTGGACAGGGCTACCTACGAGCAGTACTTC. Its protein is CASSARFQLDRATYEQYF.

This clonotype was counted a few times. The chain combines TRBV7-9 with TRBJ1-6; 8 nucleotides line up with TRBD1. V trimming: 7 bases; J trimming: 7 bases; junction bases outside the gene matches: 9. Germline lookup yields CDR1 SEHNR and CDR2 FQNEAQ (reference sequence). The CDR3 is 15 residues long. The CDR3 region is CASTPMGQANSPLHF. CDR3 in DNA: TGTGCCAGCACCCCAATGGGACAGGCAAATTCACCCCTCCACTTT.

This clonotype was detected a few times. The chain combines TRBV10-2 with TRBJ2-7, with D possibly TRBD1 on 6 matching bases. CDR1 is WSHSY, CDR2 SAAADI, per germline. This CDR3 contains 13 residues. The germline V and J ends were trimmed by 6 bases and 0 bases, with 9 bases remaining between them. The CDR3 loop reads CASRSTGSYEQYF. DNA for the CDR3: TGCGCCAGCAGATCGACAGGCTCCTACGAGCAGTACTTC.

CDR3 sequence (DNA): TGCAGTGCTAGGGCCCCGGACGGGTATCAGCCCCAGCATTTT. Protein: CSARAPDGYQPQHF. The chain uses TRBV20-1 and TRBJ1-5; no clear D. CDR1 and CDR2 from the germline V gene are DFQATT and SNEGSKA (reference sequence). V was trimmed by 3 bases and J by 5 bases, leaving 14 bases between them. The CDR3 length is 14 residues.

This clonotype was counted between two and nine times. The gene calls are TRBV5-1 and TRBJ2-2; 9 nucleotides match TRBD2. This CDR3 has 17 residues. With V trimmed by 4 bases and J by 7 bases, 14 bases remained unmatched. CDR1 is SGHRS, CDR2 YFSETQ, per germline. CDR3 DNA sequence: TGCGCCAGCAGCGTTGTCACGAGCGGGAGGTTGAACGGGGAGCTGTTTTTT. Its protein is CASSVVTSGRLNGELFF.

This clonotype was seen more than once but under ten times. V and J are TRBV7-2 and TRBJ2-7; 11 nucleotides match TRBD2. This CDR3 region has 15 residues. J lost 2 bases, V lost 4 bases, and 4 bases had no gene match. CDR1 SGHTA and CDR2 FQGNSA come from the germline V gene. The CDR3, as DNA: TGTGCCAGCAGCTCCCTAGCGGGAGGAGCCTACGAGCAGTACTTC. Residues: CASSSLAGGAYEQYF.

The chain has TRBV20-1 and TRBJ2-6; the D gene could be TRBD1 or TRBD2 (5 bases each). CDR1 is DFQATT and CDR2 is SNEGSKA in the germline V gene (reference sequence). CDR3 length: 19 amino acids. Deletions cut 2 bases from V and 3 bases from J, with 23 bases between. The DNA of the CDR3 is TGCAGTGCTAGAACCCTCGAGGGGCAGCTGGTCGGTGGGGCCAACGTCCTGACTTTC. Translation gives CSARTLEGQLVGGANVLTF.

This rearrangement joins TRBV11-2 to TRBJ2-7, with D hard to call. Trimming took off 1 base at V and 2 bases at J, with 15 bases between the two ends. Per the germline V gene, CDR1 is SGHAT and CDR2 is FQNNGV. The CDR3 extends over 16 amino acids. The CDR3 region is CASSLVLLRETYEQYF. The CDR3 DNA reads as TGTGCCAGCAGCTTAGTTTTGTTAAGGGAAACCTACGAGCAGTACTTC.

The J gene is TRBJ1-4, the V gene TRBV29-1, with 7 bases identical to TRBD1. Unmatched junction bases numbered 9, after V lost 7 bases and J lost 7 bases. Per the germline V gene, CDR1 is SQVTM and CDR2 is ANQGSEA. The CDR3 is 13 amino acids. The CDR3 DNA reads TGCAGCGGAGGGGGCGCAGGAAGTGAAAAACTGTTTTTT. Protein sequence: CSGGGAGSEKLFF. The whole variable domain, filled in from reference TRBV29-1 and TRBJ1-4, reads SAVISQKPSRDICQRGTSLTIQCQVDSQVTMMFWYRQQPGQSLTLIATANQGSEATYESGFVIDKFPISRPNLTFSTLTVSNMSPEDSSIYLCSGGGAGSEKLFFGSGTQLSVL.

The genes are TRBV2 and TRBJ2-3, with TRBD1 identical over 10 bases. Per the germline V gene, CDR1 is SNHLY and CDR2 is FYNNEI. The V and J ends lost 6 bases and 4 bases, in that order; junction bases with no gene match: 7. The CDR3 consists of 15 residues. This CDR3 reads CASRRQTGGSDTQYF. The CDR3 DNA sequence: TGTGCCAGCAGACGACAGACAGGGGGCTCAGATACGCAGTATTTT.

The chain couples TRBV6-5 to TRBJ2-1, with D unresolved. The germline V gene encodes CDR1 MNHEY and CDR2 SVGAGI. This CDR3 contains 11 residues. Trimming took off 4 bases at V and 9 bases at J, with 7 bases between the two ends. The CDR3 loop reads CASSSEFEQFF. The CDR3 DNA sequence: TGTGCCAGCAGTTCTGAGTTTGAGCAGTTCTTC.

The sample holds many counts of this clonotype. V gene TRBV9 combines with J gene TRBJ1-1; a possible D gene is TRBD1 (5 bases). V was pared by 2 bases and J by 1 base, with 12 bases between. Germline V gives CDR1 SGDLS, CDR2 YYNGEE. This CDR3 spans 15 amino acids. The CDR3 spells CASSVAATGNTEAFF. The CDR3 nucleotides are TGTGCCAGCAGCGTTGCCGCAACAGGGAACACTGAAGCTTTCTTT.

The chain employs TRBV10-3 and TRBJ1-5; TRBD1 might be the D (6 bases). The CDR3 extends over 14 amino acids. Germline CDR1 and CDR2: ENHRY and SYGVKD. Trimming removed 6 bases from V and 5 bases from J, with 14 bases in between. The CDR3 protein is CAISPGQAYQPQHF. As DNA, the CDR3 is TGTGCCATCAGCCCGGGACAAGCATATCAGCCCCAGCATTTT.

The rearrangement joins TRBV18 to TRBJ2-6; D remains ambiguous. Deletions cut 1 base from V and 0 bases from J, with 10 bases between. This CDR3 is 17 amino acids long. CDR1 KGHSH and CDR2 LQKENI come from the germline V gene. CDR3 nucleotide sequence: TGTGCCAGCTCACCACTCTATCGAAGCTCTGGGGCCAACGTCCTGACTTTC. It yields the protein CASSPLYRSSGANVLTF. The complete variable domain, with remaining parts taken from reference TRBV18 and TRBJ2-6, reads NAGVMQNPRHLVRRRGQEARLRCSPMKGHSHVYWYRQLPEEGLKFMVYLQKENIIDESGMPKERFSAEFPKEGPSILRIQQVVRGDSAAYFCASSPLYRSSGANVLTFGAGSRLTVL.

This clonotype was recorded at least ten times. The CDR3 coding sequence is TGTGCCAGCAGTTTATGGACTAGCGGGAGGGAGCAGTACTTC. It is translated as CASSLWTSGREQYF. This rearrangement joins TRBV12-3 or TRBV12-4 to TRBJ2-7, with TRBD2 matching 14 bases. The CDR3 sequence is 14 residues long. J was trimmed by 7 bases and V by 2 bases; bases with no gene match: 1.

The chain couples TRBV5-4 to TRBJ2-6; 7 bases agree with TRBD1. Germline trimming cut 2 bases from V and 4 bases from J; bases unmatched to any gene: 9. CDR1 is SGHNT, CDR2 YYREEE, per germline (reference sequence). There are 17 residues in the CDR3. CDR3: CASSLGPQGRGANVLTF. The CDR3 DNA is TGTGCCAGCAGCTTAGGGCCACAGGGGAGAGGGGCCAACGTCCTGACTTTC. Combining the CDR3 with reference TRBV5-4 and TRBJ2-6 gives the whole variable domain ETGVTQSPTHLIKTRGQQVTLRCSSQSGHNTVSWYQQALGQGPQFIFQYYREEENGRGNFPPRFSGLQFPNYSSELNVNALELDDSALYLCASSLGPQGRGANVLTFGAGSRLTVL.

This chain joins TRBV6-1 and TRBJ1-5, with 9 bases that match TRBD1. J was trimmed by 9 bases and V by 6 bases; bases with no gene match: 6. The CDR3 sequence is 13 residues long. CDR1 and CDR2 (germline): MNHNS, SASEGT. CDR3 in DNA: TGTGCCAGCAGCGGGACAGGGTTGCCGCCCCAGCATTTT. It yields the protein CASSGTGLPPQHF.